This entry describes one T cell receptor beta chain. The repertoire was sequenced with immunoSEQ multiplex PCR; TCRdb's copy has only in-frame clones and lacks some. This table holds tens of thousands of clones, 80% to 90% found once. This sample was included in a study of OX40 agonist ivuxolimab in advanced cancers. The overall study: Partial responses were recorded for three patients, including one with hepatocellular carcinoma and two with cutaneous melanoma.

The material was CD4+ or CD8+ T cells sorted from blood, obtained in a trial of the OX40 agonist ivuxolimab. The sequence was obtained from an adult with an advanced solid tumor such as melanoma, head and neck, liver or kidney cancer.

CDR3 in DNA: TGCGCCAGCAGCTTGGCCACGACGGTGAACACTGAAGCTTTCTTT. Translated: CASSLATTVNTEAFF. J is TRBJ1-1 and V is TRBV5-1; no firm D call. This CDR3 is 15 amino acids long. Germline CDR1 is SGHRS and CDR2 is YFSETQ. Deletions cut 0 bases from V and 0 bases from J, with 9 bases between.